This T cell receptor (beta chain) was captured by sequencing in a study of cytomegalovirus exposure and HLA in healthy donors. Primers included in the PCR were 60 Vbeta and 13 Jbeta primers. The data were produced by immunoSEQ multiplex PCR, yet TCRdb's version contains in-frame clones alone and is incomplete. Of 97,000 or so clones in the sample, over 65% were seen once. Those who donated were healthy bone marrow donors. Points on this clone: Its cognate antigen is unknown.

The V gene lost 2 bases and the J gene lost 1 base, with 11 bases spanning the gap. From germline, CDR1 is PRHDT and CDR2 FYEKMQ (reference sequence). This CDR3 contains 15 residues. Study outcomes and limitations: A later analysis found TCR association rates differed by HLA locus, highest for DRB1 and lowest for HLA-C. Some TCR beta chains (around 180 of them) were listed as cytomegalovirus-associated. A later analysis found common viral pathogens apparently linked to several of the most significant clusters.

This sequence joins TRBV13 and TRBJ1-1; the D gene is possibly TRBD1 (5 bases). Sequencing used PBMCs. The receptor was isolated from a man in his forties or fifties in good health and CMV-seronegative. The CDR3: CASSLPFGGNTEAFF. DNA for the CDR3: TGTGCCAGCAGCTTACCCTTCGGGGGGAACACTGAAGCTTTCTTT. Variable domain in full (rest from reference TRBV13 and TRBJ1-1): AAGVIQSPRHLIKEKRETATLKCYPIPRHDTVYWYQQGPGQDPQFLISFYEKMQSDKGSIPDRFSAQQFSDYHSELNMSSLELGDSALYFCASSLPFGGNTEAFFGQGTRLTVV.